One sample yielded the 21 T cell receptor beta chains listed below, sequenced in a study of T cell clonotyping in hematopoietic cell transplantation. This sample's time point: recipient sample about 28 days before transplant, after cytoreduction. Here immunoSEQ multiplex PCR was the method, and the copy in TCRdb shows in-frame clones only, minus some. Of about 45,000 clones in the sample, roughly 80% were seen once. The sequencing here drew on peripheral blood mononuclear cells, taken before stem cell transplant. The source of these receptors is a man aged 60 to 69 with myelodysplastic syndrome. Some clones in this sample may be carry-over from other donors' samples.

CDR3 amino acids: CASSLLGAGANVLTF. The CDR3 DNA is TGCGCCAGCAGCTTGCTGGGTGCTGGGGCCAACGTCCTGACTTTC. The chain links TRBV5-1 to TRBJ2-6; D gene uncertain. CDR1 SGHRS and CDR2 YFSETQ come from the germline V gene. The CDR3 sequence is 15 residues long. V was shortened by 1 base and J by 2 bases, with 7 bases between the two germline ends.

The genes are TRBV27 and TRBJ1-2; no reliable D call. The V gene lost 5 bases and the J gene lost 5 bases, with 6 bases spanning the gap. The CDR3 spans 11 residues. The V gene's germline CDR1 is MNHEY and CDR2 SMNVEV (reference sequence). CDR3 loop: CASSGAYGYTF. In nucleotides, the CDR3 is TGTGCCAGCAGTGGCGCTTATGGCTACACCTTC.

The chain employs TRBV14 and TRBJ1-6, with 8 bases identical to TRBD1. CDR1 and CDR2 (germline): SGHDN, FVKESK. V trimming: 0 bases; J trimming: 0 bases; junction bases outside the gene matches: 7. The CDR3 is 19 amino acids. CDR3 amino acids: CASSQDFNRGASYNSPLHF. In DNA form, the CDR3 reads TGTGCCAGCAGCCAAGATTTCAACAGGGGGGCCTCCTATAATTCACCCCTCCACTTT.

The V call is TRBV27, the J call TRBJ2-3; D is unclear. Germline V gene lookup returns CDR1 MNHEY and CDR2 SMNVEV (reference sequence). The germline V and J ends were trimmed by 8 bases and 2 bases, with 5 bases remaining between them. There are 11 residues in the CDR3. The CDR3 nucleotides are TGTGCCAGCCGACCCACAGATACGCAGTATTTT. This translates into CASRPTDTQYF.

The J gene is TRBJ2-7, the V gene TRBV25-1, with D possibly being TRBD1 (5 bases). V lost 6 bases and J lost 6, with 12 bases in between. CDR3 size: 12 residues. Germline-derived CDR1 and CDR2 are MGHDK and SYGVNS. This CDR3 is CASSAHRSEQYF. The CDR3 DNA is TGTGCCAGCAGCGCTCACAGGTCCGAGCAGTACTTC.

The J gene is TRBJ2-5, the V gene TRBV7-6, with TRBD2 matching over 9 bases. The germline gives CDR1 SGHVS, CDR2 FNYEAQ. The ends lost 5 bases at V and 5 bases at J; junction bases unmatched: 15. The CDR3 contains 17 residues. CDR3 in amino acids: CASSPLGLAGLEETQYF. The CDR3 DNA sequence: TGTGCCAGCAGCCCCTTGGGGCTAGCGGGGTTGGAGGAGACCCAGTACTTC.

V usage is TRBV7-2 and J usage is TRBJ1-4, with TRBD1 as a possible D gene (6 bases). Looked up from germline, CDR1 is SGHTA and CDR2 is FQGNSA. This CDR3 is 15 amino acids long. Trimming left V 5 bases short and J 6 bases short, with 16 bases between. CDR3 in amino acids: CASSEDRGRYEKLFF. CDR3 DNA sequence: TGTGCCAGCAGCGAGGACCGGGGGCGATATGAAAAACTGTTTTTT.

The chain carries TRBV12-5 and TRBJ2-5; D not resolved. The V gene's germline CDR1 is LGHNT and CDR2 FRNRAP. Trimming left V 7 bases short and J 5 bases short, with 14 bases between. CDR3 size: 13 residues. The CDR3 DNA is TGTGCTAGTGCCGCGCGATGGGTTGAGACCCAGTACTTC. It specifies CASAARWVETQYF.

This rearrangement joins TRBV2 to TRBJ1-5; TRBD1 matches 12 bases. This CDR3 comprises 18 residues. Germline V gene sequence: CDR1 SNHLY, CDR2 FYNNEI. Trimming at V came to 6 bases and at J to 0 bases, leaving 9 bases not matched to a gene. The CDR3 nucleotides read TGTGCCAGCAGCAGGGACAGGGGGCGAGTTGATAGCAATCAGCCCCAGCATTTT. Protein product: CASSRDRGRVDSNQPQHF.

The genes are TRBV15 and TRBJ1-2; D may be TRBD1 (5 bases). The CDR3 loop spans 15 amino acids. V was pared by 1 base and J by 5 bases, with 14 bases between. The germline CDR1 and CDR2 sequences are LNHNV and YYDKDF (reference sequence). The CDR3 bases are TGTGCCACCAGCAGAGGGGACCGACAGTTTTATGGCTACACCTTC. This sequence encodes CATSRGDRQFYGYTF.

This clone has only a few counts. The chain recombines TRBV5-1 with TRBJ1-2; TRBD1 matches 7 bases. V shed 4 bases and J 4 bases; nucleotides not matched to a gene: 10. The CDR3 sequence is 15 residues long. Germline-derived CDR1 and CDR2 are SGHRS and YFSETQ. CDR3 sequence (DNA): TGCGCCAGCAGCCCTGGGACAGCCGGGGGCTATGGCTACACCTTC. Protein product: CASSPGTAGGYGYTF.

The chain has TRBV7-8 and TRBJ2-2; D not resolved. This CDR3 has 12 amino acids. CDR1 and CDR2 from the germline V gene are SGHVS and FQNEAQ. Between the trimmed V and J ends, which lost 3 bases and 5 bases, there was a span of 4 bases. The CDR3 region is CASSFTTGELFF. The CDR3 DNA is TGTGCCAGCAGCTTTACTACCGGGGAGCTGTTTTTT.

The CDR3 spells CASRRGVTGELFF. CDR3 DNA: TGTGCCAGTAGACGGGGGGTCACCGGGGAGCTGTTTTTT. The chain is built from TRBV19 and TRBJ2-2; the match to TRBD2 covers 7 bases. The ends lost 6 bases at V and 4 bases at J; junction bases unmatched: 2. This CDR3 comprises 13 residues. Germline assignment: CDR1 LNHDA and CDR2 SQIVND (reference sequence).

This clone was observed once. The chain combines TRBV9 with TRBJ2-3, with 9 bases matching TRBD2. This CDR3 comprises 16 residues. Germline V gene lookup returns CDR1 SGDLS and CDR2 YYNGEE. The ends lost 0 bases at V and 1 base at J; junction bases unmatched: 3. This chain's CDR3 is CASSVVASGGTDTQYF. The DNA of the CDR3 is TGTGCCAGCAGCGTAGTCGCTAGCGGGGGCACAGATACGCAGTATTTT.

The chain has TRBV6-5 and TRBJ2-5; D is ambiguous. Germline CDR1 reads MNHEY; CDR2 reads SVGAGI. CDR3 length: 12 amino acids. V gave up 3 bases and J gave up 0 bases, with 2 bases separating them. Here the CDR3 DNA reads TGTGCCAGCAGTTATTACCAAGAGACCCAGTACTTC. It specifies CASSYYQETQYF.

The rearrangement uses TRBV4-3 and TRBJ2-5; 10 bases are a match to TRBD2. The ends lost 2 bases at V and 0 bases at J; junction bases unmatched: 9. Germline assignment: CDR1 LGHNA and CDR2 YSLEER. This CDR3 is built from 18 residues. The CDR3 spells CASSQFIAGGPNQETQYF. As DNA, the CDR3 is TGCGCCAGCAGCCAATTTATAGCGGGGGGCCCCAACCAAGAGACCCAGTACTTC.

The rearrangement joins TRBV28 to TRBJ1-2; TRBD1 is a possible D gene (5 bases). The CDR3 is made up of 14 amino acids. Germline lookup yields CDR1 MDHEN and CDR2 SYDVKM. Trimming left V 3 bases short and J 2 bases short, with 10 bases between. CDR3 coding DNA: TGTGCCAGCAGTTTGAGGCAGGGAAACTATGGCTACACCTTC. Amino acids: CASSLRQGNYGYTF.

This rearrangement joins TRBV6-6 to TRBJ1-1; TRBD1 aligns across 7 bases. Per germline, CDR1 MNHNY and CDR2 SVGAGI (reference sequence). This CDR3 comprises 13 residues. Unmatched junction bases numbered 7, after V lost 5 bases and J lost 7 bases. The CDR3: CASSTRDSLEAFF. CDR3 in DNA: TGTGCCAGCAGTACCCGGGACAGCCTTGAAGCTTTCTTT.

The chain has TRBV2 and TRBJ1-5; 9 nucleotides align to TRBD1. The V and J ends lost 6 bases and 5 bases, in that order; junction bases with no gene match: 5. The CDR3 covers 14 residues. CDR1 SNHLY and CDR2 FYNNEI come from the germline V gene. The CDR3 loop reads CASRGGQGDQPQHF. The DNA for the CDR3 is TGTGCCAGCAGGGGGGGACAGGGAGATCAGCCCCAGCATTTT. Filled out from reference TRBV2 and TRBJ1-5, the complete variable domain reads EPEVTQTPSHQVTQMGQEVILRCVPISNHLYFYWYRQILGQKVEFLVSFYNNEISEKSEIFDDQFSVERPDGSNFTLKIRSTKLEDSAMYFCASRGGQGDQPQHFGDGTRLSIL.

The chain employs TRBV7-2 and TRBJ1-2; weak D call: TRBD1 (6 bases). Germline assignment: CDR1 SGHTA and CDR2 FQGNSA. The V gene lost 1 base and the J gene lost 7 bases, with 10 bases spanning the gap. The CDR3 totals 13 residues. The CDR3 sequence is CASSLGGGGGYTF. The CDR3 nucleotides are TGTGCCAGCAGCTTAGGGGGGGGCGGTGGCTACACCTTC.

The chain employs TRBV4-3 and TRBJ2-7, with D uncertain. The V end was cut by 1 base, the J end by 4 bases, with 11 bases between. CDR1 LGHNA and CDR2 YSLEER come from the germline V gene. The CDR3 is 14 amino acids. The CDR3 region is CASSQGYQGYEQYF. In nucleotides, the CDR3 is TGCGCCAGCAGCCAAGGGTATCAAGGTTACGAGCAGTACTTC.